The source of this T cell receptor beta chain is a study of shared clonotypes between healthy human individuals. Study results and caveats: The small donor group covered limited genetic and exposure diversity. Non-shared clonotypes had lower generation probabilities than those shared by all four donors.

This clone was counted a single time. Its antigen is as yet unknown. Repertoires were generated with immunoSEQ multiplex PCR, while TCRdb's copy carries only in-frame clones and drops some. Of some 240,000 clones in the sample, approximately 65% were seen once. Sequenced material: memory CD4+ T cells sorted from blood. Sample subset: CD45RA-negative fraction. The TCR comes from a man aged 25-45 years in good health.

Here the CDR3 DNA reads TGCGCCAGCAGCGGAATTCCGGGACAGGGTACAAATGAGCAGTTCTTC. Translated, it gives CASSGIPGQGTNEQFF. This chain connects TRBV5-1 to TRBJ2-1, with TRBD1 matching 9 bases. J was trimmed by 7 bases and V by 4 bases; bases with no gene match: 12. The CDR3 totals 16 residues. The germline CDR1 and CDR2 sequences are SGHRS and YFSETQ.